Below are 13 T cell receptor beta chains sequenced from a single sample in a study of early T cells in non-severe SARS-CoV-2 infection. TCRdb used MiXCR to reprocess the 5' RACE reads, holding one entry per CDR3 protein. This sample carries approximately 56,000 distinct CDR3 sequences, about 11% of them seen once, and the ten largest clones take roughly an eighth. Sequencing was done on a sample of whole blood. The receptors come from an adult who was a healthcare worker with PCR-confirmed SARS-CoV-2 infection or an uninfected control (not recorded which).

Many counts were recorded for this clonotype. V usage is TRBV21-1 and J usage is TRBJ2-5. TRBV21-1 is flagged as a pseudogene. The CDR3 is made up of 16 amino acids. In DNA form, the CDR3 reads TGTGCCAGCAGCACCAGCCAGGCTGGACCACAAGAGACCCAGTACTTC. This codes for CASSTSQAGPQETQYF.

This CDR3 reads CASRGVTSSYNEQFF. In DNA form, the CDR3 reads TGTGCCAGCAGAGGTGTCACGAGCTCCTACAATGAGCAGTTCTTC. V and J are TRBV2 and TRBJ2-1, with D hard to call. V lost 6 bases to trimming and J lost 0 bases, with 12 bases between them. The germline CDR1 and CDR2 sequences are SNHLY and FYNNEI. This CDR3 is built from 15 residues.

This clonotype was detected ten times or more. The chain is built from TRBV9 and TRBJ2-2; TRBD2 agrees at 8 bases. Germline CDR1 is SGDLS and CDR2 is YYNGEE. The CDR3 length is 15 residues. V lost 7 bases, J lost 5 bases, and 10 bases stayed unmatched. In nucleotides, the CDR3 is TGTGCCAGCCGGCGGGGGGCTTCAAAAACCGGGGAGCTGTTTTTT. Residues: CASRRGASKTGELFF.

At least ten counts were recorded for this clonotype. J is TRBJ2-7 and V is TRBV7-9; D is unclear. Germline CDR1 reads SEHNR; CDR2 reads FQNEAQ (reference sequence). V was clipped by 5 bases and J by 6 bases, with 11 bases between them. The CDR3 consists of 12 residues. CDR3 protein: CASSLTEGEQYF. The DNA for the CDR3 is TGTGCCAGCAGCCTCACCGAAGGCGAGCAGTACTTC.

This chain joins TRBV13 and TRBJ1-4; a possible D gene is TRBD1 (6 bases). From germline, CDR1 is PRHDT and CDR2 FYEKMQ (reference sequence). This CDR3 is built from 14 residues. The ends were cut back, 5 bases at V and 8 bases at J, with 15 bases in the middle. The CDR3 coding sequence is TGTGCCAGCAGCCAAGCCGGGGGCGGCGAAAAACTGTTTTTT. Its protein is CASSQAGGGEKLFF.

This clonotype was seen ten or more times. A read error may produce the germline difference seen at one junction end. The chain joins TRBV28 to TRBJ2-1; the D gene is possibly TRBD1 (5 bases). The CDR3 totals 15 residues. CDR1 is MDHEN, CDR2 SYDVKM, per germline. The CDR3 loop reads CANRLDTSSYNEQLF. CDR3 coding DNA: TGTGCCAACAGGTTGGACACCTCCTCCTACAATGAGCAGTTATTC. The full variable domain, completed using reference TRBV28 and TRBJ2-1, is DVKVTQSSRYLVKRTGEKVFLECVQDMDHENMFWYRQDPGLGLRLIYFSYDVKMKEKGDIPEGYSVSREKKERFSLILESASTNQTSMYLCANRLDTSSYNEQLFGPGTRLTVL.

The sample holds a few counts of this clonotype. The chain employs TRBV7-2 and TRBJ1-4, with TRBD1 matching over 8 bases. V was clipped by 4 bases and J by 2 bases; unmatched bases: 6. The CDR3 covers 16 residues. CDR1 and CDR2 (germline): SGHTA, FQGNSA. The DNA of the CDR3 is TGTGCCAGCAGCTCGGGACAGGCGACGACTAATGAAAAACTGTTTTTT. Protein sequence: CASSSGQATTNEKLFF.

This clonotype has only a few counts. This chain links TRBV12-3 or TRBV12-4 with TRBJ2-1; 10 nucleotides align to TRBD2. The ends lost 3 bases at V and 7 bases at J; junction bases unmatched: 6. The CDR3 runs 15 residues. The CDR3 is CASSFGTSAFNEQFF. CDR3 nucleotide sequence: TGTGCCAGCAGTTTCGGGACTAGCGCGTTTAATGAGCAGTTCTTC.

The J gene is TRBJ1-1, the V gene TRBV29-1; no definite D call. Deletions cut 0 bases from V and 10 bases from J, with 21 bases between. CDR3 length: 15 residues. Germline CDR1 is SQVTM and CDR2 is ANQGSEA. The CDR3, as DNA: TGCAGCGTTGAAGATCTTCGTTCCCTCCGAGGAGGAGCTTTCTTT. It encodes CSVEDLRSLRGGAFF.

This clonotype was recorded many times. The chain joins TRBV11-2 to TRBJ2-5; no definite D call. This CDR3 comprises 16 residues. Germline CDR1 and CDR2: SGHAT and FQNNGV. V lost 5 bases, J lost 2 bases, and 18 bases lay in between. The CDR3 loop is CASSAGGETMQETQYF. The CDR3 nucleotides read TGTGCCAGCAGCGCCGGTGGTGAAACTATGCAAGAGACCCAGTACTTC.

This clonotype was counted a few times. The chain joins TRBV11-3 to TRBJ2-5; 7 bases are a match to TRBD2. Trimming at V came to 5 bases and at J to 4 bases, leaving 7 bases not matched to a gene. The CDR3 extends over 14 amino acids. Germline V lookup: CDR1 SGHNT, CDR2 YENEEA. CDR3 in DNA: TGTGCCAGCAGCCCTACGCGGGGGTCAGAGACCCAGTACTTC. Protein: CASSPTRGSETQYF.

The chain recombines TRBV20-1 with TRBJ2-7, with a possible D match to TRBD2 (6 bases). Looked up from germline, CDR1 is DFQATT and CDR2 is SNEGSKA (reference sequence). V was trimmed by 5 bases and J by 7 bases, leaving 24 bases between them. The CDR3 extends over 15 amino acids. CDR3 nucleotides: TGCAGTGCTTCCCCCTCGTCCCAAAACGCGGGGGAGCAGTACTTC. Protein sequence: CSASPSSQNAGEQYF.

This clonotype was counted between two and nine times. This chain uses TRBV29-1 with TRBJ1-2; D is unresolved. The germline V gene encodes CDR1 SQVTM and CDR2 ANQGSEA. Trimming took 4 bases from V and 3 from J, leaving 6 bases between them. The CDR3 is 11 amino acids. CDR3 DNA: TGCAGCGTTGCCCAGGACTATGGCTACACCTTC. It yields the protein CSVAQDYGYTF.